These 17 T cell receptor beta chains were sequenced from one sample in a study of blood T cell repertoires in COVID-19 (dated by TCRdb to between 2020 and 2021). Library preparation employed the immunoSEQ multiplex PCR assay. TCRdb took over this immuneACCESS table, retaining in-frame rearrangements with V and J assigned. Such tables are incomplete; in checked studies, under half of the missing clones stem from an unresolved V gene, and the remainder is unexplained. The sample has under 200,000 clones on record, 81% of them singletons. The ten largest clones take up roughly 5.7% of the sample. Material: PBMCs or T cells enriched from blood (not recorded which). These receptor sequences come from a woman in her thirties or forties with acute COVID-19.

This clone has more than one count but fewer than ten. The chain recombines TRBV10-2 with TRBJ2-3; 9 nucleotides match TRBD2. The CDR3 runs 15 residues. CDR1 is WSHSY and CDR2 is SAAADI in the germline V gene. V shed 0 bases, J shed 6 bases, and the junction held 4 bases outside the gene matches. In DNA form, the CDR3 reads TGCGCCAGCAGTGAGTCGGAGCGGGAGGTTGATACGCAGTATTTT. Residues: CASSESEREVDTQYF.

The rearrangement uses TRBV7-3 and TRBJ2-1, with D perhaps matching TRBD2 (5 bases). CDR1 is SGHTA, CDR2 FQGTGA, per germline. CDR3 size: 14 residues. Trimming cost V 7 bases and J 2 bases, with 12 bases left between them. The CDR3 DNA is TGTGCCAGCAAAGCCGGGGAGCCCTACAATGAGCAGTTCTTC. Its translation is CASKAGEPYNEQFF. Filled out from reference TRBV7-3 and TRBJ2-1, the complete variable domain reads GAGVSQTPSNKVTEKGKYVELRCDPISGHTALYWYRQSLGQGPEFLIYFQGTGAADDSGLPNDRFFAVRPEGSVSTLKIQRTERGDSAVYLCASKAGEPYNEQFFGPGTRLTVL.

CDR3 DNA: TGTGCCAGCAGTGACTTAGAGAACACTGAAGCTTTCTTT. It translates to CASSDLENTEAFF. The J gene is TRBJ1-1, the V gene TRBV6-4; D remains unclear. Deletions cut 1 base from V and 1 base from J, with 4 bases between. This CDR3 is built from 13 residues. Germline CDR1 and CDR2: MRHNA and SNTAGT.

The chain employs TRBV6-1 and TRBJ1-5; the match to TRBD1 covers 7 bases. V dropped 0 bases and J dropped 4; count of bases not matched to a gene: 6. The CDR3 is made up of 16 amino acids. Germline lookup yields CDR1 MNHNS and CDR2 SASEGT. CDR3 coding DNA: TGTGCCAGCAGTGAAGCCATTAGACAGGGAAATCAGCCCCAGCATTTT. Translated: CASSEAIRQGNQPQHF.

J is TRBJ2-5 and V is TRBV18; TRBD1 matches 7 bases. V lost 6 bases to trimming and J lost 4 bases; unmatched junction nucleotides: 11. This CDR3 spans 15 amino acids. CDR1 is KGHSH and CDR2 is LQKENI in the germline V gene. The chain's CDR3 is CASSVTGTALETQYF. CDR3 nucleotides: TGTGCCAGCTCGGTCACCGGGACAGCACTAGAGACCCAGTACTTC. The full variable domain, completed using reference TRBV18 and TRBJ2-5, is NAGVMQNPRHLVRRRGQEARLRCSPMKGHSHVYWYRQLPEEGLKFMVYLQKENIIDESGMPKERFSAEFPKEGPSILRIQQVVRGDSAAYFCASSVTGTALETQYFGPGTRLLVL.

This chain links TRBV19 with TRBJ2-1, with 8 positions matching TRBD2. The CDR3 contains 15 residues. Germline V gene lookup returns CDR1 LNHDA and CDR2 SQIVND (reference sequence). V lost 6 bases to trimming and J lost 7 bases; unmatched junction nucleotides: 11. CDR3 protein: CASRELAARGNEQFF. In DNA form, the CDR3 reads TGTGCCAGTAGGGAACTAGCGGCCCGAGGAAATGAGCAGTTCTTC.

This clone was counted only a few times. V usage is TRBV7-2 and J usage is TRBJ1-2, with TRBD1 matching 8 bases. The CDR3 sequence is 14 residues long. With V trimmed by 0 bases and J by 6 bases, 3 bases remained unmatched. In germline, CDR1 is SGHTA, CDR2 FQGNSA. Here the CDR3 DNA reads TGTGCCAGCAGCTTAGCGACAGGGGCTGATGGCTACACCTTC. Translation gives CASSLATGADGYTF.

V gene TRBV7-9 combines with J gene TRBJ2-7, with TRBD1 matching over 8 bases. V lost 1 base, J lost 0 bases, and 5 bases stayed unmatched. Per germline, CDR1 SEHNR and CDR2 FQNEAQ (reference sequence). CDR3 size: 16 residues. CDR3 sequence reads: CASSLGQGILSYEQYF. CDR3 sequence (DNA): TGTGCCAGCAGCTTAGGACAGGGGATCCTCTCCTACGAGCAGTACTTC. The variable domain in full, completed from reference TRBV7-9 and TRBJ2-7, reads DTGVSQNPRHKITKRGQNVTFRCDPISEHNRLYWYRQTLGQGPEFLTYFQNEAQLEKSRLLSDRFSAERPKGSFSTLEIQRTEQGDSAMYLCASSLGQGILSYEQYFGPGTRLTVT.

The V call is TRBV27, the J call TRBJ2-2; 7 bases fit TRBD2. V was pared by 3 bases and J by 7 bases, with 5 bases of the junction left unmatched. The CDR3 runs to 14 residues. Germline V gene data show CDR1 as MNHEY and CDR2 as SMNVEV (reference sequence). The CDR3 sequence: CASSFGLVSGELFF. As DNA, the CDR3 is TGTGCCAGCAGTTTCGGACTAGTTAGCGGGGAGCTGTTTTTT.

The chain uses TRBV18 and TRBJ2-6; 7 bases line up with TRBD2. V shed 2 bases, J shed 2 bases, and the junction held 6 bases outside the gene matches. The CDR3 extends over 17 amino acids. The germline CDR1 and CDR2 sequences are KGHSH and LQKENI. CDR3 nucleotide sequence: TGTGCCAGCTCACCAGGTAGCGGGCTCGCTGGGGCCAACGTCCTGACTTTC. Its protein is CASSPGSGLAGANVLTF.

About this clone itself: Since a much larger clone is just one base distant, this may be a read error. At the DNA level, this CDR3 is encoded by other sequences in the same sample as well. J is TRBJ2-7 and V is TRBV3-1 (or the pseudogene TRBV3-2), with 9 bases aligning to TRBD1. The junction had 11 bases not matched to a gene; V was cut back by 4 bases and J by 4 bases. This CDR3 is built from 16 residues. The germline V gene has CDR1 LGHDT and CDR2 YNNKEL (reference sequence). CDR3 DNA: TGTGCCAGCAGCCCTCGTGTCGGGACAGGGTCTTACGAGCAGTACTTC. Translating it yields CASSPRVGTGSYEQYF.

This clone has a count of ten or more. V is TRBV30 and J is TRBJ2-1, with 11 nucleotides matching TRBD2. Germline CDR1 and CDR2: GTSNPN and SVGIG (reference sequence). The CDR3 has 11 amino acids. This CDR3 is CALAGEDEQFF. The CDR3 DNA reads TGTGCACTAGCGGGAGAGGATGAGCAGTTCTTC.

This chain links TRBV18 with TRBJ1-2; the D is unclear. The V gene's germline CDR1 is KGHSH and CDR2 LQKENI. V was cut by 1 base and J by 6 bases, with 9 bases left in between. CDR3 size: 13 residues. CDR3 residues: CASSPLEADGYTF. The CDR3 nucleotides are TGTGCCAGCTCACCACTGGAGGCAGATGGCTACACCTTC.

The rearrangement uses TRBV5-1 and TRBJ2-3, with D possibly matching TRBD1 (6 bases). Germline V gene data show CDR1 as SGHRS and CDR2 as YFSETQ. The CDR3 has 14 amino acids. Between the trimmed V and J ends, which lost 4 bases and 4 bases, there was a span of 13 bases. CDR3 bases: TGCGCCAGCAGCCCAACAGGGACGGCAGATACGCAGTATTTT. This codes for CASSPTGTADTQYF.

The chain recombines TRBV7-9 with TRBJ2-7, with D perhaps TRBD2 (5 bases). Germline values: CDR1 SEHNR, CDR2 FQNEAQ (reference sequence). Trimming took 2 bases from V and 5 from J, leaving 10 bases between them. The CDR3 contains 13 residues. Here the CDR3 reads CASSLPGNDEQYV. CDR3 sequence (DNA): TGTGCCAGCAGCTTACCGGGGAACGACGAGCAGTACGTC.

This clone was counted between two and nine times. The CDR3 nucleotides read TGTGCCAGCGAACAGAACCTAAATCAGCCCCAGCATTTT. Residues: CASEQNLNQPQHF. This chain connects TRBV6-5 to TRBJ1-5; D is uncertain. The CDR3 runs 13 residues. V lost 8 bases and J lost 4, with 12 bases in between. Germline values: CDR1 MNHEY, CDR2 SVGAGI.

On this clone itself: The junction and the germline gene differ at one end; a read error may be behind it. V is TRBV6-5 and J is TRBJ1-2, with 7 bases aligning to TRBD1. The CDR3 loop spans 13 amino acids. CDR1 MNHEY and CDR2 SVGAGI come from the germline V gene. CDR3 nucleotides: TGTGCCTGCAGGGCGGGACAGACCTATGGCTACACCTTC. Residues: CACRAGQTYGYTF.